This is a list of T cell receptor beta chains from one sample in a study of shared clonotypes between healthy human individuals. The data were produced by immunoSEQ multiplex PCR, yet TCRdb's version contains in-frame clones alone and is incomplete. The profile shows 560,000 or so clones, 95% to 96% of them singletons. Sequenced sample: naive CD8+ T cells sorted from blood. These receptors all stem from a woman in her twenties or thirties in good health. CDR3s include the opening cysteine and the closing phenylalanine or tryptophan. The D gene is left open where the match is weak. Rows give clone size only sometimes, using once, few, many, or a class for an expanded clone.

V gene: TRBV2; J gene: TRBJ2-3; D gene: TRBD2; clone size: .; CDR3 protein: CARGGLAGTDTQYF; CDR3 DNA: TGTGCCAGAGGGGGACTAGCGGGGACAGATACGCAGTATTTT
V gene: TRBV6-1; J gene: TRBJ2-5; D gene: .; clone size: .; CDR3 protein: CASTDGGRETQYF; CDR3 DNA: TGTGCCAGCACCGACGGAGGGCGAGAGACCCAGTACTTC
V gene: TRBV7-6; J gene: TRBJ2-2; D gene: .; clone size: once; CDR3 protein: CASSHATDANTGELFF; CDR3 DNA: TGTGCCAGCAGCCACGCGACAGACGCGAACACCGGGGAGCTGTTTTTT
V gene: TRBV29-1; J gene: TRBJ1-1; D gene: .; clone size: .; CDR3 protein: CSGMAMGTEAFF; CDR3 DNA: TGCAGCGGTATGGCTATGGGGACTGAAGCTTTCTTT
V gene: TRBV29-1; J gene: TRBJ1-3; D gene: .; clone size: .; CDR3 protein: CSVGAGNTIYF; CDR3 DNA: TGCAGCGTTGGGGCCGGAAACACCATATATTTT
V gene: TRBV7-9; J gene: TRBJ1-2; D gene: .; clone size: few; CDR3 protein: CASSRDEVNYGYTF; CDR3 DNA: TGTGCCAGCAGCCGGGACGAGGTGAACTATGGCTACACCTTC
V gene: TRBV28; J gene: TRBJ1-1; D gene: TRBD1; clone size: .; CDR3 protein: CASSPTGGRGDTEAFF; CDR3 DNA: TGTGCCAGCAGTCCAACAGGGGGCCGTGGAGACACTGAAGCTTTCTTT
V gene: TRBV10-2; J gene: TRBJ2-7; D gene: .; clone size: .; CDR3 protein: CASRAAGTYEQYF; CDR3 DNA: TGCGCCAGCAGGGCGGCAGGAACCTACGAGCAGTACTTC
V gene: TRBV7-6; J gene: TRBJ2-3; D gene: TRBD2; clone size: .; CDR3 protein: CASSPARERESTDTQYF; CDR3 DNA: TGTGCCAGCAGCCCCGCCCGGGAGCGGGAGTCCACAGATACGCAGTATTTT
V gene: TRBV7-9; J gene: TRBJ2-7; D gene: .; clone size: .; CDR3 protein: CASSVVGAYEQYF; CDR3 DNA: TGTGCCAGCAGCGTGGTGGGGGCCTACGAGCAGTACTTC
V gene: TRBV2; J gene: TRBJ2-5; D gene: .; clone size: .; CDR3 protein: CASSDGEDETQYF; CDR3 DNA: TGTGCCAGCAGTGATGGGGAAGATGAGACCCAGTACTTC